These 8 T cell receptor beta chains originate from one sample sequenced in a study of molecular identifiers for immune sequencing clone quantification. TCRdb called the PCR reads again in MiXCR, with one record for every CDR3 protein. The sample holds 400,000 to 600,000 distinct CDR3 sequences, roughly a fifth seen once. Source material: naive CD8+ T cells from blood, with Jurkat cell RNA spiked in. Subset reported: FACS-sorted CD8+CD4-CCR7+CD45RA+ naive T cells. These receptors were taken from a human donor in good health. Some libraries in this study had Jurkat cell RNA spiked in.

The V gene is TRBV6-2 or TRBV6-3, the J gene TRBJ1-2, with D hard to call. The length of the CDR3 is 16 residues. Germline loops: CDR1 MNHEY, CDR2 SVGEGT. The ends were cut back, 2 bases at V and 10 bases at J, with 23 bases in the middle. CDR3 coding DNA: TGTGCCAGCAGTTACGATACATTTTTGAGGGTGGATGACTACACCTTC. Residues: CASSYDTFLRVDDYTF.

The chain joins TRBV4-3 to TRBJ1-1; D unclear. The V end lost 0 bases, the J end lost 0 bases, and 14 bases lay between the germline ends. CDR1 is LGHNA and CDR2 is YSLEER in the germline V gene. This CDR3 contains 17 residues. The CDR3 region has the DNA TGCGCCAGCAGCCAAGATCGGTTTGGGATCTTGAACACTGAAGCTTTCTTT. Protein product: CASSQDRFGILNTEAFF.

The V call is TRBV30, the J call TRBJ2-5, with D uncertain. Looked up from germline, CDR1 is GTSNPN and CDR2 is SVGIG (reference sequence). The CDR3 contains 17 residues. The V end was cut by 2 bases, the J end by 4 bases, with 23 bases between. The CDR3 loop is CAWSPQIGLGFTETQYF. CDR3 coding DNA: TGTGCCTGGAGTCCCCAGATCGGGCTAGGCTTTACAGAGACCCAGTACTTC.

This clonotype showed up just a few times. The CDR3 region is CASSPRTDPYNEQFF. The CDR3 DNA reads TGTGCCAGCAGCCCAAGGACAGATCCCTACAATGAGCAGTTCTTC. The rearrangement uses TRBV7-9 and TRBJ2-1; D possibly corresponds to TRBD1 (6 bases). Trimming took 5 bases from V and 2 from J, leaving 13 bases between them. This CDR3 spans 15 amino acids. CDR1 is SEHNR, CDR2 FQNEAQ, per germline (reference sequence).

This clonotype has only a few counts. For the CDR3, the DNA is TGCAGCGTTGACCAGGGACAGGGTTCCTACGAGCAGTACTTC. This sequence encodes CSVDQGQGSYEQYF. The chain uses TRBV29-1 and TRBJ2-7, with 9 bases aligning to TRBD1. Trimming cost V 3 bases and J 1 base; bases outside gene matches: 4. The germline gives CDR1 SQVTM, CDR2 ANQGSEA. CDR3 length equals 14 residues.

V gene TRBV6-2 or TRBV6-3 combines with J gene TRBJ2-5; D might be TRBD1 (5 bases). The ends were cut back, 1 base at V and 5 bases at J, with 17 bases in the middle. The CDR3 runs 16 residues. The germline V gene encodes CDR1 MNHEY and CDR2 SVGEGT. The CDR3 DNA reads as TGTGCCAGCAGTTACTGGTCAGGGTCTAGGTCGGAGACCCAGTACTTC. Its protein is CASSYWSGSRSETQYF.

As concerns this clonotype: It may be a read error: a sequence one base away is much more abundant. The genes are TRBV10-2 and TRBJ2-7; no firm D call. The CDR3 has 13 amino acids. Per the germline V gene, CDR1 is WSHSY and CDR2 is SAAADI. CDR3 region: CVSCIGPGYEQYF. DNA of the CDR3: TGCGTCAGTTGTATCGGGCCTGGCTACGAGCAGTACTTC.

The CDR3 sequence: CASSLGIRDRLYLDSPLHF. CDR3 coding DNA: TGTGCCAGCAGCTTGGGAATCCGGGACAGACTTTATCTGGATTCACCCCTCCACTTT. The chain is built from TRBV5-4 and TRBJ1-6; 7 nucleotides line up with TRBD1. Unmatched junction bases numbered 17, after V lost 0 bases and J lost 8 bases. The CDR3 totals 19 residues. Per germline, CDR1 SGHNT and CDR2 YYREEE (reference sequence).